This TCR beta chain is from a study of blood T cell repertoires in COVID-19. On the study more broadly: Acute and convalescent COVID-19 samples came from the United States, Italy and Spain.

The CDR3 is 14 amino acids. V was clipped by 1 base and J by 8 bases, with 15 bases between them. The germline V gene has CDR1 SGHRS and CDR2 YFSETQ. The authors' processing: Nucleated cell counts were estimated from reference gene primer amplification. Produced via immunoSEQ multiplex PCR; TCRdb's table is partial and in-frame only. From that table come the V and J calls and clone size; the DNA was used to work out D and trimming. The table records 70,000 to 85,000 clones, over 75% of them present only once. The TCR originated in a man older than 75 with acute or convalescent COVID-19. V is TRBV5-1 and J is TRBJ1-1, with TRBD1 as a possible D gene (6 bases). Specimen: peripheral blood. CDR3 in amino acids: CASSLSGGQIEAFF. The CDR3 DNA reads as TGCGCCAGCAGCTTGTCGGGGGGGCAGATAGAAGCTTTCTTT.